These 15 T cell receptor beta chains originate from one sample sequenced in a study of T-cell reconstitution after alpha-beta-depleted transplantation in children. Preparation of the TCRbeta library involved a method that used unique molecular identifiers. One entry per CDR3 protein, called by TCRdb with MiXCR from the PCR reads. The sample lists about 600,000 distinct CDR3 sequences, over 10% occurring once. The source material was PBMCs, mostly from graft donor cells, sampled 360 days after TCRalphabeta/CD19-depleted stem cell transplant. The receptors originated from a male patient aged 10 to 17 who had a stem cell transplant for acute myeloid leukemia, so the T cells may come from the graft donor.

V is TRBV6-2 or TRBV6-3 and J is TRBJ2-2; possible D gene TRBD1, 6 bases. This CDR3 comprises 14 residues. Germline V gene sequence: CDR1 MNHEY, CDR2 SVGEGT. V lost 3 bases and J lost 5, with 10 bases in between. CDR3 protein: CASSYFRGTGELFF. The CDR3 DNA reads TGTGCCAGCAGTTATTTTAGGGGGACCGGGGAGCTGTTTTTT.

The table lists this clonotype with a few counts. V gene TRBV20-1 combines with J gene TRBJ2-7; the match to TRBD2 covers 9 bases. V lost 2 bases and J lost 3; bases outside the gene matches: 8. The CDR3 runs to 15 residues. Germline loops: CDR1 DFQATT, CDR2 SNEGSKA (reference sequence). The CDR3 spells CSARYTTSGHYEQYF. DNA of the CDR3: TGCAGTGCTAGATATACGACTAGCGGCCACTACGAGCAGTACTTC.

This clonotype showed up just a few times. The chain has TRBV12-3 or TRBV12-4 and TRBJ2-3; a possible D gene is TRBD2 (6 bases). V lost 5 bases to trimming and J lost 3 bases, with 18 bases between them. There are 16 residues in the CDR3. For the CDR3, the DNA is TGTGCCAGCAGTCTTTTCTCGGGGAGGACGACAGATACGCAGTATTTT. This sequence encodes CASSLFSGRTTDTQYF.

In nucleotides, the CDR3 is TGTGCCAGCTCACCGAGTTGGGGGATGTCAGGCGGGAGTTCGTACGAGCAGTACTTC. It yields the protein CASSPSWGMSGGSSYEQYF. V gene TRBV18 combines with J gene TRBJ2-7; 7 bases are shared with TRBD2. The CDR3 consists of 19 residues. V gave up 3 bases and J gave up 4 bases; unmatched junction bases: 21. Germline V gives CDR1 KGHSH, CDR2 LQKENI.

This clonotype was seen more than once but under ten times. The chain recombines TRBV5-1 with TRBJ2-5; 7 nucleotides align to TRBD1. The trim removed 0 bases at V and 10 bases at J, leaving 6 bases unmatched. Germline CDR1 is SGHRS and CDR2 is YFSETQ. This CDR3 contains 13 residues. The CDR3 protein is CASSLETGLSQYF. Here the CDR3 DNA reads TGCGCCAGCAGCTTGGAGACAGGGTTGAGCCAGTACTTC.

The chain couples TRBV20-1 to TRBJ2-7; D is unresolved. The germline V gene has CDR1 DFQATT and CDR2 SNEGSKA (reference sequence). The CDR3 covers 13 residues. Trimming removed 2 bases from V and 0 bases from J, with 8 bases in between. The CDR3 spells CSARRRISYEQYF. The CDR3 DNA is TGCAGTGCTAGAAGGCGGATCTCCTACGAGCAGTACTTC.

This clonotype was seen ten or more times. This sequence joins TRBV13 and TRBJ2-7, with D possibly being TRBD2 (5 bases). This CDR3 has 14 residues. The germline CDR1 and CDR2 sequences are PRHDT and FYEKMQ (reference sequence). The germline V and J ends were trimmed by 5 bases and 2 bases, with 13 bases remaining between them. The CDR3 is CASSIQLVAYEQYF. The CDR3 DNA sequence: TGTGCCAGCAGCATTCAACTAGTCGCCTACGAGCAGTACTTC.

This clonotype was counted a few times. The chain employs TRBV3-1 and TRBJ2-3, with D perhaps assigned TRBD1 or TRBD2 (5 bases each). There are 14 residues in the CDR3. The V end was cut by 1 base, the J end by 5 bases, with 10 bases between. The germline V gene has CDR1 LGHDT and CDR2 YNNKEL (reference sequence). The CDR3 region is CASSQGGAEDTQYF. CDR3 sequence (DNA): TGTGCCAGCAGCCAAGGAGGGGCGGAAGATACGCAGTATTTT.

This clonotype was recorded many times. V gene TRBV20-1 combines with J gene TRBJ2-1; 11 bases agree with TRBD2. The CDR3 contains 14 residues. Germline V CDR1 and CDR2: DFQATT, SNEGSKA (reference sequence). J lost 5 bases, V lost 6 bases, and 6 bases had no gene match. For the CDR3, the DNA is TGCAGTGCACCTCGACTAGCGGGGAACAATGAGCAGTTCTTC. Its translation: CSAPRLAGNNEQFF.

This clonotype was seen ten or more times. V usage is TRBV4-2 and J usage is TRBJ2-7; D is perhaps TRBD2 (5 bases). Per germline, CDR1 LGHNA and CDR2 YNFKEQ. The CDR3 spans 13 residues. V was clipped by 3 bases and J by 7 bases, with 13 bases between them. This CDR3 reads CASSHAGEREQYF. For the CDR3, the DNA is TGTGCCAGCAGCCACGCTGGGGAGAGGGAGCAGTACTTC.

Many counts were recorded for this clonotype. The V and J genes are TRBV29-1 and TRBJ2-1, with 16 bases fitting TRBD2. J lost 2 bases, V lost 6 bases, and 7 bases had no gene match. Germline assignment: CDR1 SQVTM and CDR2 ANQGSEA. This CDR3 region has 17 residues. Written as DNA, the CDR3 is TGCAGCGTAGCCGGGACTAGCGGGAGGGCCACCTACAATGAGCAGTTCTTC. Its translation: CSVAGTSGRATYNEQFF.

The rearrangement joins TRBV29-1 to TRBJ1-2, with D unresolved. With 1 base removed from V and 4 bases from J, the gap between germline ends came to 10 bases. The CDR3 loop spans 13 amino acids. CDR1 SQVTM and CDR2 ANQGSEA come from the germline V gene. This chain's CDR3 is CSVEASPFYGYTF. CDR3 coding DNA: TGCAGCGTTGAAGCGTCGCCCTTCTATGGCTACACCTTC. The variable domain in full, with the rest retrieved from reference TRBV29-1 and TRBJ1-2, is SAVISQKPSRDICQRGTSLTIQCQVDSQVTMMFWYRQQPGQSLTLIATANQGSEATYESGFVIDKFPISRPNLTFSTLTVSNMSPEDSSIYLCSVEASPFYGYTFGSGTRLTVV.

Only a few counts were recorded for this clonotype. The chain's CDR3 is CASSDRRGNQPQHF. CDR3 in DNA: TGTGCCAGCAGCGATAGGAGGGGCAATCAGCCCCAGCATTTT. The chain uses TRBV7-2 and TRBJ1-5; D is undetermined. In germline, CDR1 is SGHTA, CDR2 FQGNSA. The length of the CDR3 is 14 residues. V was trimmed by 5 bases and J by 2 bases, leaving 10 bases between them.

This clonotype appeared many times. The chain recombines TRBV27 with TRBJ2-3; 12 positions match TRBD2. Germline V gene lookup returns CDR1 MNHEY and CDR2 SMNVEV (reference sequence). V dropped 7 bases and J dropped 6; count of bases not matched to a gene: 8. The CDR3 is 15 amino acids. The CDR3 coding sequence is TGTGCCAGCACCCTAGCGGGAGGGCCAGATGATACGCAGTATTTT. Residues: CASTLAGGPDDTQYF.

V gene TRBV18 combines with J gene TRBJ2-7; TRBD2 matches at 9 bases. Germline V gene lookup returns CDR1 KGHSH and CDR2 LQKENI. The CDR3 has 15 residues. Trimming cost V 2 bases and J 1 base; bases outside gene matches: 3. CDR3 DNA sequence: TGTGCCAGCTCACCATTAAGCGGGGGGTCCTACGAGCAGTACTTC. Encoded protein: CASSPLSGGSYEQYF.